The 9 T cell receptor beta chains reported below all come from one sample, sequenced in a study of CD8+CD57+ T cells in acquired aplastic anemia. TCR beta VDJ combinations and CDR3 sequences were profiled from genomic DNA. Via MiXCR, TCRdb re-called the reads, giving one row per CDR3 protein. Of some 190,000 distinct CDR3 sequences listed, 46% are singletons. The specimen sequenced was sorted CD4+, CD8+, or CD8+CD57+ T cells (not recorded which) from PBMCs. Receptors originate from a human donor in good health.

This rearrangement joins TRBV10-3 to TRBJ2-1, with D unresolved. CDR1 ENHRY and CDR2 SYGVKD come from the germline V gene. The V end was cut by 4 bases, the J end by 5 bases, with 21 bases between. This CDR3 is built from 17 residues. Written as DNA, the CDR3 is TGTGCCATCAGTGCTCATTTTATTAGTGGGGTGGACAATGAGCAGTTCTTC. Its protein is CAISAHFISGVDNEQFF.

The V call is TRBV24-1, the J call TRBJ2-6, with D perhaps TRBD1 or TRBD2 (6 bases each). The CDR3 extends over 17 amino acids. Looked up from germline, CDR1 is KGHDR and CDR2 is SFDVKD. Trimming cost V 11 bases and J 0 bases, with 19 bases left between them. This CDR3 reads CASPRGGTDSGANVLTF. The DNA of the CDR3 is TGTGCCAGTCCACGAGGGGGGACGGACTCTGGGGCCAACGTCCTGACTTTC.

Many counts were recorded for this clonotype. DNA of the CDR3: TGCAGCGTTGTCCGGCAGGGTGGTCCCAACTATGGCTACACCTTC. It encodes CSVVRQGGPNYGYTF. The chain combines TRBV29-1 with TRBJ1-2; tentatively, D is TRBD1 (5 bases). The germline gives CDR1 SQVTM, CDR2 ANQGSEA. Trimming took off 4 bases at V and 2 bases at J, with 17 bases between the two ends. The CDR3 covers 15 residues.

There are many counts of this clonotype. The chain links TRBV5-4 to TRBJ2-7; possibly TRBD1 for D (7 bases). CDR1 is SGHNT and CDR2 is YYREEE in the germline V gene (reference sequence). V was pared by 2 bases and J by 1 base, with 19 bases between. The CDR3 extends over 17 amino acids. The CDR3 bases are TGTGCCAGCAGCTTTCGGGGTGGTGCAGGGGGGTCCTACGAGCAGTACTTC. This codes for CASSFRGGAGGSYEQYF.

CDR3 bases: TGTGCCAGCAGCCTGACTAGCGGGGGGAACACCGGGGAGCTGTTTTTT. It specifies CASSLTSGGNTGELFF. The gene calls are TRBV5-6 and TRBJ2-2; 12 nucleotides match TRBD2. Germline assignment: CDR1 SGHDT and CDR2 YYEEEE. The CDR3 totals 16 residues. Trimming at V came to 4 bases and at J to 1 base, leaving 2 bases not matched to a gene.

This clonotype has just a few counts. Possible read error: a much larger clone is one base away. The chain is built from TRBV11-2 and TRBJ2-1, with TRBD2 identical over 8 bases. From germline, CDR1 is SGHAT and CDR2 FQNNGV. V gave up 2 bases and J gave up 8 bases; unmatched junction bases: 11. This CDR3 spans 16 amino acids. This CDR3 reads CASSLLGTRPLDEQFF. The CDR3 region has the DNA TGTGCCAGCAGCTTACTTGGGACTAGGCCCCTCGATGAGCAGTTCTTC.

This clonotype has at least ten counts. This chain links TRBV20-1 with TRBJ1-4; D is uncertain. Per the germline V gene, CDR1 is DFQATT and CDR2 is SNEGSKA (reference sequence). Trimming shortened V by 3 bases and J by 8 bases, and 19 bases separated the two germline ends. This CDR3 comprises 15 residues. In nucleotides, the CDR3 is TGCAGTGCTAGCGCGGGTGGGGTCGGGGTAGAAAAACTGTTTTTT. Translating it yields CSASAGGVGVEKLFF.

Of note for this clonotype: Being one base from a much bigger clone, this may be a read error. The chain has TRBV5-1 and TRBJ2-2; unclear D gene. The CDR3 is 15 amino acids. Per the germline V gene, CDR1 is SGHRS and CDR2 is YFSETQ. The CDR3 DNA reads TGCGCCGGCAGCTTGGAAGCCGGATTCACCGGGGAGCTGTTTTTT. As protein: CAGSLEAGFTGELFF.

The chain has TRBV19 and TRBJ2-7; D call uncertain. The V gene lost 5 bases and the J gene lost 4 bases, with 21 bases spanning the gap. Germline CDR1 reads LNHDA; CDR2 reads SQIVND (reference sequence). The CDR3 length is 16 residues. The CDR3 reads CASSSTPRSPTYEQYF. The DNA of the CDR3 is TGTGCCAGTAGTTCCACACCCAGGTCACCCACTTACGAGCAGTACTTC.